This T cell receptor (beta chain) was found in a study of lymphopenia after photon versus proton radiotherapy. This clone was observed a single time. Germline-derived CDR1 and CDR2 are SGHRS and YFSETQ. Trimming removed 2 bases from V and 9 bases from J; junction bases left unmatched: 8. This CDR3 spans 15 amino acids. Method: immunoSEQ multiplex PCR; TCRdb's copy keeps in-frame clones and lacks some. Of thousands of clones detected, around 69% appear once; the ten largest clones hold 54%. The chain links TRBV5-1 to TRBJ1-6; 7 positions match TRBD1. This sample comprised peripheral blood, obtained from a patient treated with proton-based radiotherapy. This receptor was obtained from a man older than 75 with esophageal cancer. CDR3 residues: CASSFDRARSSPLHF. CDR3 nucleotide sequence: TGCGCCAGCAGCTTCGACAGGGCTCGGAGTTCACCCCTCCACTTT.